Listed below are T cell receptor beta chains from one sample, sequenced in a study of graft-versus-host responses after intestinal transplantation. The table came from immunoSEQ multiplex PCR; TCRdb's copy has only in-frame clones and leaves some out. The sample contains tens of thousands of clones, around 90% of which appear only once. Sequenced here: PBMCs, sampled approximately 120 days after intestinal transplantation. Receptors were obtained from a human patient who received an intestinal transplant, so some T cells may come from the graft donor. The CDR3 runs from the conserved cysteine through the conserved F or W. Each record gives: V gene, D gene, clone size, J gene, CDR3 length, CDR3 DNA, CDR3 protein. D genes are given only for firm matches. Clone size is given for some rows only: seen once, a few or many times, or a class if the clone is expanded.

v_gene: TRBV9; d_gene: TRBD1; abundance: .; j_gene: TRBJ2-5; len: 16; CDR3nt: TGTGCCAGCAGCGTTACAGGGGGCAGCTACCAAGAGACCCAGTACTTC; CDR3aa: CASSVTGGSYQETQYF
v_gene: TRBV5-1; d_gene: TRBD1; abundance: .; j_gene: TRBJ2-3; len: 15; CDR3nt: TGCGCCAGCAGCTCCCGGGACAGAGGCACAGATACGCAGTATTTT; CDR3aa: CASSSRDRGTDTQYF
v_gene: TRBV25-1; d_gene: .; abundance: .; j_gene: TRBJ2-5; len: 11; CDR3nt: TGTGCCACCCGATCACGGGAGACCCAGTACTTC; CDR3aa: CATRSRETQYF
v_gene: TRBV4-1; d_gene: .; abundance: .; j_gene: TRBJ2-5; len: 13; CDR3nt: TGCGCCAGCAGCCCTGACGGAGAAGAGACCCAGTACTTC; CDR3aa: CASSPDGEETQYF
v_gene: TRBV28; d_gene: TRBD1; abundance: .; j_gene: TRBJ1-3; len: 17; CDR3nt: TGTGCCAGCAGATCCTCGGGGACAGGGGTGCTCTCTTACACCATATATTTT; CDR3aa: CASRSSGTGVLSYTIYF
v_gene: TRBV5-4; d_gene: .; abundance: .; j_gene: TRBJ1-3; len: 16; CDR3nt: TGTGCCAGCAGCTCGGACAGTTTCACCTCTGGAAACACCATATATTTT; CDR3aa: CASSSDSFTSGNTIYF
v_gene: TRBV28; d_gene: .; abundance: .; j_gene: TRBJ1-5; len: 13; CDR3nt: TGTGCCAGCGGCCGGACAACCCGTCAGCCCCAGCATTTT; CDR3aa: CASGRTTRQPQHF
v_gene: TRBV5-1; d_gene: .; abundance: .; j_gene: TRBJ2-7; len: 13; CDR3nt: TGCGCCAGCAGCTTGGTCGCCATCGGGGAGCAGTACTTC; CDR3aa: CASSLVAIGEQYF
v_gene: TRBV19; d_gene: TRBD2; abundance: .; j_gene: TRBJ2-1; len: 17; CDR3nt: TGTGCCAGTAGTATAGATCGGATAGCGGGAGAGTTTAATGAGCAGTTCTTC; CDR3aa: CASSIDRIAGEFNEQFF
v_gene: TRBV6-5; d_gene: .; abundance: once; j_gene: TRBJ2-7; len: 14; CDR3nt: TGTGCCAGCAGTTACCACTTGCAGGGAATTGAGCAGTACTTC; CDR3aa: CASSYHLQGIEQYF
v_gene: TRBV7-9; d_gene: .; abundance: .; j_gene: TRBJ1-2; len: 15; CDR3nt: TGTGCCAGCAGCCCTGCGGGGGACGGGAGCTATGGCTACACCTTC; CDR3aa: CASSPAGDGSYGYTF
v_gene: TRBV4-1; d_gene: .; abundance: .; j_gene: TRBJ2-7; len: 15; CDR3nt: TGCGCCAGCAGCCAAGATCTGAGTAGCATCTACGAGCAGTACTTC; CDR3aa: CASSQDLSSIYEQYF
v_gene: TRBV18; d_gene: .; abundance: .; j_gene: TRBJ1-5; len: 16; CDR3nt: TGTGCCAGCTCACCGGGTCTGGGGGAAAACAATCAGCCCCAGCATTTT; CDR3aa: CASSPGLGENNQPQHF
v_gene: TRBV10-3; d_gene: .; abundance: .; j_gene: TRBJ1-1; len: 16; CDR3nt: TGTGCCATCAGTGGACGGATCTTTCAGGGTCGCACTGAAGCTTTCTTT; CDR3aa: CAISGRIFQGRTEAFF
v_gene: TRBV2; d_gene: TRBD2; abundance: .; j_gene: TRBJ2-7; len: 16; CDR3nt: TGTGCCATCTCGGGGGGGGCCGCCGGGCCCGCCTACGAGCAGTACTTC; CDR3aa: CAISGGAAGPAYEQYF
v_gene: TRBV6-5; d_gene: .; abundance: .; j_gene: TRBJ2-7; len: 15; CDR3nt: TGTGCCAGCAGTTACTCTGGACAGCCCTCCTACGAGCAGTACTTC; CDR3aa: CASSYSGQPSYEQYF
v_gene: TRBV2; d_gene: .; abundance: .; j_gene: TRBJ2-3; len: 15; CDR3nt: TGTGCCAGCAGTGAAGGATTTATTCTAACAGGTACGCAGTATTTT; CDR3aa: CASSEGFILTGTQYF
v_gene: TRBV28; d_gene: TRBD1; abundance: once; j_gene: TRBJ2-3; len: 14; CDR3nt: TGTGCCAGCAGTTTTACAGGGGGCACAGATACGCAGTATTTT; CDR3aa: CASSFTGGTDTQYF
v_gene: TRBV7-8; d_gene: .; abundance: .; j_gene: TRBJ1-1; len: 13; CDR3nt: TGTGCCAGCAGGGTTGGCATGAACACTGAAGCTTTCTTT; CDR3aa: CASRVGMNTEAFF
v_gene: TRBV6-1; d_gene: .; abundance: .; j_gene: TRBJ1-3; len: 14; CDR3nt: TGTGCCAGCAAACGGGGAATCGACGGAAACACCATATATTTT; CDR3aa: CASKRGIDGNTIYF
v_gene: TRBV7-9; d_gene: .; abundance: .; j_gene: TRBJ2-1; len: 13; CDR3nt: TGTGCCAGCAGCTTAGGCCCCGATAATGAGCAGTTCTTC; CDR3aa: CASSLGPDNEQFF
v_gene: TRBV28; d_gene: .; abundance: .; j_gene: TRBJ1-5; len: 15; CDR3nt: TGTGCCAGCAGTTTACGTACAGAGAATCATCAGCCCCAGCATTTT; CDR3aa: CASSLRTENHQPQHF
v_gene: TRBV21-1; d_gene: .; abundance: .; j_gene: TRBJ2-7; len: 15; CDR3nt: TGTGCCAGCAGCAAGGGACAGGGGGCCTGCTACGAGCAGTACTTC; CDR3aa: CASSKGQGACYEQYF
v_gene: TRBV5-1; d_gene: .; abundance: medium-sized; j_gene: TRBJ2-2; len: 16; CDR3nt: TGCGCCAGCAGCTTGGCCCTTCCAGACCTCACCGGGGAGCTGTTTTTT; CDR3aa: CASSLALPDLTGELFF
v_gene: TRBV19; d_gene: .; abundance: .; j_gene: TRBJ2-7; len: 15; CDR3nt: TGTGCCAGTAGCCCCCAGCTGAGAATCCGGTACGAGCAGTACTTC; CDR3aa: CASSPQLRIRYEQYF
v_gene: TRBV28; d_gene: TRBD1; abundance: .; j_gene: TRBJ2-5; len: 15; CDR3nt: TGTGCCAGCAGTTGGACAGGAGGCGACCAAGAGACCCAGTACTTC; CDR3aa: CASSWTGGDQETQYF
v_gene: TRBV14; d_gene: TRBD2; abundance: once; j_gene: TRBJ2-1; len: 17; CDR3nt: TGTGCCAGCAGCCAAGGATCCTCGCCTAGCGGCATCCCGGAGCAGTTCTTC; CDR3aa: CASSQGSSPSGIPEQFF
v_gene: TRBV2; d_gene: .; abundance: .; j_gene: TRBJ1-4; len: 18; CDR3nt: TGTGCCAGCAGTGTGGAGGGGGTGGCGGGACCGATTAATGAAAAACTGTTTTTT; CDR3aa: CASSVEGVAGPINEKLFF
v_gene: TRBV27; d_gene: .; abundance: .; j_gene: TRBJ2-3; len: 17; CDR3nt: TGTGCCAGCAGTTTATCGGATGGTGGGGGATCGTCGGATACGCAGTATTTT; CDR3aa: CASSLSDGGGSSDTQYF
v_gene: TRBV6-4; d_gene: .; abundance: once; j_gene: TRBJ2-7; len: 15; CDR3nt: TGTGCCAGCAGTGACCCTATGCAGGGGGGGTACGAGCAGTACTTC; CDR3aa: CASSDPMQGGYEQYF
v_gene: TRBV19; d_gene: .; abundance: .; j_gene: TRBJ1-5; len: 14; CDR3nt: TGTGCCAGTAGTTTGGGAGTTACCAATCAGCCCCAGCATTTT; CDR3aa: CASSLGVTNQPQHF
v_gene: TRBV7-2; d_gene: .; abundance: .; j_gene: TRBJ2-1; len: 12; CDR3nt: TGTGCCAGCACATGGACTTACAATGAGCAGTTCTTC; CDR3aa: CASTWTYNEQFF
v_gene: TRBV6-1; d_gene: TRBD1; abundance: .; j_gene: TRBJ2-7; len: 14; CDR3nt: TGTGCCAGCAGTTGGGACAGGGGGCGTATCGAGCAGTACTTC; CDR3aa: CASSWDRGRIEQYF
v_gene: TRBV28; d_gene: TRBD1; abundance: .; j_gene: TRBJ2-5; len: 15; CDR3nt: TGTGCCAGCAGTGACCTATGGGACAGGCAAGAGACCCAGTACTTC; CDR3aa: CASSDLWDRQETQYF
v_gene: TRBV11-2; d_gene: .; abundance: .; j_gene: TRBJ1-3; len: 13; CDR3nt: TGTGCCAGCAGCTTAATTCTTGGAAACACCATATATTTT; CDR3aa: CASSLILGNTIYF
v_gene: TRBV7-9; d_gene: .; abundance: .; j_gene: TRBJ2-1; len: 13; CDR3nt: TGTGCCAGCAGCACGACAGAGTACAATGAGCAGTTCTTC; CDR3aa: CASSTTEYNEQFF
v_gene: TRBV6-4; d_gene: .; abundance: few; j_gene: TRBJ2-3; len: 15; CDR3nt: TGTGCCAGCAGTGAGGCGGGGGCCGCCACAGATACGCAGTATTTT; CDR3aa: CASSEAGAATDTQYF
v_gene: TRBV10-3; d_gene: .; abundance: .; j_gene: TRBJ2-7; len: 13; CDR3nt: TGTGCCATCAGTGGGACTCCCGGTTACGAGCAGTACTTC; CDR3aa: CAISGTPGYEQYF
v_gene: TRBV7-8; d_gene: .; abundance: .; j_gene: TRBJ2-7; len: 14; CDR3nt: TGTGCCAGCAGCTTAGGCGCAGGCCCTGTGGAGCAGTACTTC; CDR3aa: CASSLGAGPVEQYF
v_gene: TRBV11-2; d_gene: TRBD1; abundance: .; j_gene: TRBJ2-7; len: 13; CDR3nt: TGTGCCAGCATCCGGACAGGGTCGGGCGAGCAGTACTTC; CDR3aa: CASIRTGSGEQYF
v_gene: TRBV5-8; d_gene: TRBD2; abundance: .; j_gene: TRBJ2-5; len: 15; CDR3nt: TGTGCCAGCAGCTTCTATGGGCGGGGGAAAGAGACCCAGTACTTC; CDR3aa: CASSFYGRGKETQYF
v_gene: TRBV29-1; d_gene: .; abundance: .; j_gene: TRBJ2-4; len: 12; CDR3nt: TGCAGCGTTGGGGGAGTCAAAAACATTCAGTACTTC; CDR3aa: CSVGGVKNIQYF
v_gene: TRBV5-4; d_gene: .; abundance: .; j_gene: TRBJ2-2; len: 13; CDR3nt: TGTGCCAGCAGACCGGACAGCACCGGGGAGCTGTTTTTT; CDR3aa: CASRPDSTGELFF
v_gene: TRBV6-1; d_gene: TRBD2; abundance: .; j_gene: TRBJ2-5; len: 16; CDR3nt: TGTGCCAGCAGTGAAGCGCGGCGGGGGGGAAGAGAGACCCAGTACTTC; CDR3aa: CASSEARRGGRETQYF
v_gene: TRBV10-1; d_gene: .; abundance: .; j_gene: TRBJ2-3; len: 13; CDR3nt: TGCGCCAGCAGGGCCTCGGGGGTGAATACGCAGTATTTT; CDR3aa: CASRASGVNTQYF
v_gene: TRBV4-1; d_gene: .; abundance: once; j_gene: TRBJ1-5; len: 15; CDR3nt: TGCGCCAGCAGCCAGACGGTATATAGCAATCAGCCCCAGCATTTT; CDR3aa: CASSQTVYSNQPQHF
v_gene: TRBV15; d_gene: .; abundance: .; j_gene: TRBJ2-1; len: 13; CDR3nt: TGTGCCACCAGCAGAGAGGGTAACAATGAGCAGTTCTTC; CDR3aa: CATSREGNNEQFF
v_gene: TRBV4-1; d_gene: .; abundance: .; j_gene: TRBJ2-3; len: 18; CDR3nt: TGCGCCAGCAGCCAAGAGGTCCCCGGGACAATAATACCAGATACGCAGTATTTT; CDR3aa: CASSQEVPGTIIPDTQYF
v_gene: TRBV4-2; d_gene: .; abundance: .; j_gene: TRBJ2-5; len: 14; CDR3nt: TGTGCCAGCAGCCAAAGCGGGCCACAAGAGACCCAGTACTTC; CDR3aa: CASSQSGPQETQYF
v_gene: TRBV19; d_gene: TRBD1; abundance: .; j_gene: TRBJ2-1; len: 16; CDR3nt: TGTGCCAGTAGTATAGAGGCAGGGGGCTTCTACAATGAGCAGTTCTTC; CDR3aa: CASSIEAGGFYNEQFF